This T cell receptor (beta chain) was captured in a study of CD8 T cells in Susac syndrome. Per the germline V gene, CDR1 is LNHNV and CDR2 is YYDKDF (reference sequence). The CDR3 runs to 13 residues. The V gene lost 4 bases and the J gene lost 5 bases, with 11 bases spanning the gap. Random hexamers were used to reverse transcribe about 0.45 to 1 ug of RNA. Using its own MiXCR run on the immunoSEQ multiplex PCR reads, TCRdb lists one record per CDR3 protein. Of 180,000 or so distinct CDR3 sequences listed, roughly 96% are singletons. The specimen was CD4+ T cells from PBMCs. This TCR derives from a human donor in good health. The chain combines TRBV15 with TRBJ2-5, with unresolved D. The CDR3 protein is CATSTVYVETQYF. The CDR3 DNA sequence: TGTGCCACCAGCACCGTCTACGTGGAGACCCAGTACTTC.